The 27 T cell receptor beta chains reported below all come from one sample, sequenced in a study of blood T cell repertoires in COVID-19. Repertoires were generated with immunoSEQ multiplex PCR, while TCRdb's copy carries only in-frame clones and drops some. This sample has about half a million clones; 89% occur once, and the top ten carry around 0.9%. Specimen: peripheral blood. The source is a man younger than 30 with COVID-19, enrolled during active disease.

The CDR3 sequence: CASRSQVNTEAFF. CDR3 sequence (DNA): TGTGCCAGCAGGTCACAGGTGAACACTGAAGCTTTCTTT. The chain employs TRBV7-9 and TRBJ1-1, with D possibly being TRBD1 (5 bases). The CDR3 is 13 residues long. V dropped 6 bases and J dropped 0 bases, with 8 bases sitting between them. CDR1 and CDR2 (germline): SEHNR, FQNEAQ (reference sequence).

The chain combines TRBV19 with TRBJ2-1; 8 bases match TRBD2. V lost 5 bases and J lost 8; bases outside the gene matches: 20. Germline-derived CDR1 and CDR2 are LNHDA and SQIVND (reference sequence). This CDR3 contains 18 residues. The CDR3 nucleotides are TGTGCCAGTAGTTCCCCACTAGCGGCGGGAGGCAAAAAACATGAGCAGTTCTTC. Protein product: CASSSPLAAGGKKHEQFF.

The rearrangement uses TRBV10-2 and TRBJ2-7; tentatively, D is TRBD2 (6 bases). The ends were cut back, 6 bases at V and 6 bases at J, with 12 bases in the middle. The CDR3 has 12 amino acids. Germline loops: CDR1 WSHSY, CDR2 SAAADI. The CDR3 reads CASSQPGGEQYF. The DNA of the CDR3 is TGCGCCAGCAGCCAGCCCGGGGGCGAGCAGTACTTC.

This chain links TRBV24-1 with TRBJ2-3; 8 bases are shared with TRBD2. CDR1 and CDR2 from the germline V gene are KGHDR and SFDVKD. Trimming took 3 bases from V and 2 from J; bases not matched to a gene: 9. The CDR3 covers 17 residues. CDR3 residues: CATSDPPGGRATDTQYF. The CDR3 DNA reads as TGTGCCACCAGTGATCCACCGGGGGGGCGAGCCACAGATACGCAGTATTTT.

The chain links TRBV2 to TRBJ1-1, with D unclear. Trimming shortened V by 6 bases and J by 1 base, and 9 bases separated the two germline ends. From germline, CDR1 is SNHLY and CDR2 FYNNEI. The CDR3 covers 13 residues. Written as DNA, the CDR3 is TGTGCCAGCAGGACTACAGAGAACACTGAAGCTTTCTTT. Protein sequence: CASRTTENTEAFF.

The chain has TRBV6-5 and TRBJ1-2; unclear D gene. Looked up from germline, CDR1 is MNHEY and CDR2 is SVGAGI. The V and J ends lost 3 bases and 7 bases respectively, with 12 bases between them. The CDR3 length is 13 residues. The CDR3 DNA sequence: TGTGCCAGCAGTTATAAGTCCTCCGGTGGCTACACCTTC. Translating gives CASSYKSSGGYTF.

This chain uses TRBV5-4 with TRBJ2-7, with 9 positions matching TRBD2. After removal of 4 bases from V and 2 bases from J, the junction contained 4 bases not matched to a gene. Germline V CDR1 and CDR2: SGHNT, YYREEE (reference sequence). The CDR3 has 14 residues. The CDR3 nucleotides are TGTGCCAGCAGCCCAAGCGGGGGGCCCTACGAGCAGTACTTC. Translation gives CASSPSGGPYEQYF.

This clone has a single count. The chain employs TRBV6-5 and TRBJ2-1, with 7 bases that match TRBD2. Germline CDR1 reads MNHEY; CDR2 reads SVGAGI. The CDR3 is 14 amino acids. Germline trimming cut 4 bases from V and 10 bases from J; bases unmatched to any gene: 10. The CDR3, as DNA: TGTGCCAGCAGTTGGGGGGTTGGCGGGAGCGAGCAGTTCTTC. It specifies CASSWGVGGSEQFF.

The V call is TRBV3-1 (or the pseudogene TRBV3-2), the J call TRBJ2-7; D might be TRBD2 (6 bases). The CDR3 loop spans 15 amino acids. Germline V gives CDR1 LGHDT, CDR2 YNNKEL (reference sequence). The V and J ends lost 0 bases and 0 bases respectively, with 9 bases between them. CDR3 nucleotide sequence: TGTGCCAGCAGCCAAGATGGGGGAGGCTCCTACGAGCAGTACTTC. This gives the protein CASSQDGGGSYEQYF.

A single count supports this clone. The chain recombines TRBV7-8 with TRBJ1-3; 7 bases are shared with TRBD1. This CDR3 spans 15 amino acids. The junction had 4 bases not matched to a gene; V was cut back by 3 bases and J by 2 bases. Germline values: CDR1 SGHVS, CDR2 FQNEAQ. The CDR3 here is CASSFLGQTGNTIYF. In DNA, the CDR3 is TGTGCCAGCAGCTTCCTGGGACAGACTGGAAACACCATATATTTT.

The chain links TRBV11-2 to TRBJ2-7, with 13 bases that match TRBD2. V was pared by 4 bases and J by 4 bases, with 4 bases of the junction left unmatched. The CDR3 is 15 amino acids. Germline CDR1 and CDR2: SGHAT and FQNNGV. The CDR3 DNA follows: TGTGCCAGCAGCTCCTGGACTAGCGGGGGATACGAGCAGTACTTC. Translating gives CASSSWTSGGYEQYF.

The table lists this clone with a count of one. The gene calls are TRBV25-1 and TRBJ2-2, with a tentative D call TRBD1 (6 bases). Germline CDR1 and CDR2: MGHDK and SYGVNS. V dropped 3 bases and J dropped 2 bases, with 19 bases sitting between them. The CDR3 has 18 amino acids. CDR3 amino acids: CASSDWLGDRSNTGELFF. The CDR3 DNA reads TGTGCCAGCAGTGATTGGTTAGGCGACAGGAGTAACACCGGGGAGCTGTTTTTT.

The chain recombines TRBV19 with TRBJ2-1; tentatively, D is TRBD1 (5 bases). V lost 0 bases, J lost 0 bases, and 12 bases lay in between. CDR1 is LNHDA, CDR2 SQIVND, per germline (reference sequence). The CDR3 runs 17 residues. The CDR3 bases are TGTGCCAGTAGTATAGACACAGGTTTCTTCTCCTACAATGAGCAGTTCTTC. Translating it yields CASSIDTGFFSYNEQFF. The whole variable domain, remainder taken from reference TRBV19 and TRBJ2-1, is DGGITQSPKYLFRKEGQNVTLSCEQNLNHDAMYWYRQDPGQGLRLIYYSQIVNDFQKGDIAEGYSVSREKKESFPLTVTSAQKNPTAFYLCASSIDTGFFSYNEQFFGPGTRLTVL.

The chain has TRBV12-3 or TRBV12-4 and TRBJ2-7, with D possibly matching TRBD2 (6 bases). With 8 bases removed from V and 2 bases from J, the gap between germline ends came to 13 bases. This CDR3 is built from 13 residues. CDR3: CASRVSGTYEQYF. In DNA, the CDR3 is TGTGCCAGCCGCGTTAGCGGAACCTACGAGCAGTACTTC.

This clone was picked up a small number of times. V is TRBV10-2 and J is TRBJ1-5; 9 nucleotides match TRBD1. The trim removed 7 bases at V and 6 bases at J, leaving 4 bases unmatched. Germline CDR1 is WSHSY and CDR2 is SAAADI. This CDR3 comprises 13 residues. The CDR3 DNA is TGCGCCAGCACAACAGGGGGCGGTCAGCCCCAGCATTTT. It yields the protein CASTTGGGQPQHF.

The chain joins TRBV6-5 to TRBJ1-2; 8 bases map to TRBD1. The CDR3 contains 16 residues. The J segment lost 8 bases and the V segment lost 3 bases, leaving 14 bases of the junction unmatched. CDR1 and CDR2 from the germline V gene are MNHEY and SVGAGI. The CDR3 region has the DNA TGTGCCAGCAGTTATCCCCAGACAGGGGAGGCGCGAGGCTACACCTTC. Translation: CASSYPQTGEARGYTF.

The chain has TRBV11-2 and TRBJ2-7; D gene ambiguous. CDR1 and CDR2 (germline): SGHAT, FQNNGV. V lost 1 base and J lost 4, with 5 bases in between. The CDR3 totals 12 residues. The CDR3 DNA reads TGTGCCAGCAGCTTAGTTCATTACGAGCAGTACTTC. It yields the protein CASSLVHYEQYF.

The chain links TRBV7-6 to TRBJ2-3, with 12 bases aligning to TRBD2. V lost 2 bases and J lost 5; bases outside the gene matches: 5. There are 16 residues in the CDR3. In germline, CDR1 is SGHVS, CDR2 FNYEAQ. This CDR3 reads CASSLTTSGSGDTQYF. The CDR3 nucleotides read TGTGCCAGCAGCTTAACGACTAGCGGGAGCGGAGATACGCAGTATTTT.

The V call is TRBV2, the J call TRBJ2-2; D may be TRBD1 (5 bases). Germline V CDR1 and CDR2: SNHLY, FYNNEI. This CDR3 is 15 amino acids long. V lost 6 bases to trimming and J lost 4 bases, with 15 bases between them. CDR3 in amino acids: CASRPEKGRTGELFF. The CDR3 DNA follows: TGTGCCAGCAGGCCTGAAAAGGGGCGCACCGGGGAGCTGTTTTTT.

This rearrangement joins TRBV14 to TRBJ2-7; D unclear. With 10 bases removed from V and 0 bases from J, the gap between germline ends came to 13 bases. This CDR3 comprises 13 residues. The V gene's germline CDR1 is SGHDN and CDR2 FVKESK. Here the CDR3 reads CATSDSSSYEQYF. Here the CDR3 DNA reads TGTGCCACTTCAGACTCGAGCTCCTACGAGCAGTACTTC. Variable domain in full (rest from reference TRBV14 and TRBJ2-7): EAGVTQFPSHSVIEKGQTVTLRCDPISGHDNLYWYRRVMGKEIKFLLHFVKESKQDESGMPNNRFLAERTGGTYSTLKVQPAELEDSGVYFCATSDSSSYEQYFGPGTRLTVT.

In this sample, this clone turned up once. V gene TRBV6-2 or TRBV6-3 combines with J gene TRBJ2-7; 11 bases are a match to TRBD2. Germline V CDR1 and CDR2: MNHEY, SVGEGT. V lost 5 bases to trimming and J lost 6 bases; unmatched junction nucleotides: 6. The CDR3 has 14 residues. The CDR3 sequence: CASSPLAGGSEQYF. DNA of the CDR3: TGTGCCAGCAGTCCCCTAGCGGGAGGAAGCGAGCAGTACTTC.

The chain carries TRBV27 and TRBJ2-6; D gene uncertain. Per germline, CDR1 MNHEY and CDR2 SMNVEV (reference sequence). This CDR3 has 14 residues. The V end was cut by 6 bases, the J end by 0 bases, with 6 bases between. The chain's CDR3 is CASSLVSGANVLTF. CDR3 nucleotides: TGTGCCAGCAGCCTCGTCTCTGGGGCCAACGTCCTGACTTTC.

The genes are TRBV6-4 and TRBJ1-5; no clear D. CDR3 size: 13 residues. The ends were cut back, 6 bases at V and 3 bases at J, with 9 bases in the middle. Germline V gene sequence: CDR1 MRHNA, CDR2 SNTAGT. CDR3 in DNA: TGTGCCAGCAGCCCTCAGGCCAATCAGCCCCAGCATTTT. Translated, it gives CASSPQANQPQHF.

The J gene is TRBJ1-6, the V gene TRBV19; unclear D gene. Germline CDR1 is LNHDA and CDR2 is SQIVND (reference sequence). The CDR3 runs to 13 residues. V was cut by 4 bases and J by 7 bases, with 8 bases left in between. CDR3 residues: CASSTSGNSPLHF. Written as DNA, the CDR3 is TGTGCCAGTAGTACCTCAGGAAATTCACCCCTCCACTTT. Variable domain in full (rest from reference TRBV19 and TRBJ1-6): DGGITQSPKYLFRKEGQNVTLSCEQNLNHDAMYWYRQDPGQGLRLIYYSQIVNDFQKGDIAEGYSVSREKKESFPLTVTSAQKNPTAFYLCASSTSGNSPLHFGNGTRLTVT.

On this clone: The junction differs from germline at one of its ends, possibly a read error. The gene calls are TRBV7-3 and TRBJ2-2; tentative D call: TRBD1 (5 bases). CDR3 length: 17 amino acids. Germline V CDR1 and CDR2: SGHTA, FQGTGA. CDR3 sequence reads: CASSLSVLSGNAGELFF. In nucleotides, the CDR3 is TGTGCCAGCAGCTTAAGTGTTCTATCAGGGAACGCCGGGGAGCTGTTTTTT.

The chain combines TRBV5-4 with TRBJ2-3; 7 nucleotides line up with TRBD1. The CDR3 runs 15 residues. Germline V gene data show CDR1 as SGHNT and CDR2 as YYREEE (reference sequence). The J segment lost 2 bases and the V segment lost 0 bases, leaving 3 bases of the junction unmatched. The DNA of the CDR3 is TGTGCCAGCAGCTTGGACAGGGGATTCACAGATACGCAGTATTTT. It yields the protein CASSLDRGFTDTQYF.

This clone was found once. The chain uses TRBV5-4 and TRBJ1-5; TRBD1 agrees at 7 bases. The V gene's germline CDR1 is SGHNT and CDR2 YYREEE (reference sequence). V was clipped by 3 bases and J by 4 bases; unmatched bases: 7. The CDR3 runs to 15 residues. CDR3 loop: CASSSSGTENQPQHF. The DNA of the CDR3 is TGTGCCAGCAGCTCCTCCGGGACAGAAAATCAGCCCCAGCATTTT.